This T cell receptor (beta chain) was identified during a study of breast tumors, draining lymph nodes, adjacent tissues. Study-wide results and caveats: Luminal-like breast cancer showed significantly greater tumor-nontumor repertoire similarity than basal-like breast cancer did. Compared with lymph nodes, tumors were less diverse; compared with nontumor tissue, more. Findings are consistent with lymph node origin and intratumoral expansion of most tumor T cells. Data only fit, rather than demonstrated, lymph node origin of most tumor T cells.

Germline-derived CDR1 and CDR2 are SGHRS and YFSETQ. V was trimmed by 2 bases and J by 5 bases, leaving 20 bases between them. This CDR3 has 16 amino acids. This clonotype was counted ten times or more. Its antigen is unidentified. TCRdb reanalysed the multiplex PCR reads using MiXCR and keeps one entry per CDR3 protein. The data show 150,000 to 200,000 distinct CDR3 sequences, with around 29% seen just once and 4.3% held by the top ten. Samples came from axillary lymph nodes draining the breast cancer. The sequence was collected from a female donor with breast cancer. Some clones in this sample may be carry-over from other donors' samples. The chain couples TRBV5-1 to TRBJ2-7; D is tentatively TRBD1 or TRBD2 (5 bases each). The sample consisted of axillary lymph node tissue. This CDR3 is CASSFRPGGSDNEQYF. Here the CDR3 DNA reads TGCGCCAGCAGCTTCCGCCCTGGGGGATCGGACAACGAGCAGTACTTC.